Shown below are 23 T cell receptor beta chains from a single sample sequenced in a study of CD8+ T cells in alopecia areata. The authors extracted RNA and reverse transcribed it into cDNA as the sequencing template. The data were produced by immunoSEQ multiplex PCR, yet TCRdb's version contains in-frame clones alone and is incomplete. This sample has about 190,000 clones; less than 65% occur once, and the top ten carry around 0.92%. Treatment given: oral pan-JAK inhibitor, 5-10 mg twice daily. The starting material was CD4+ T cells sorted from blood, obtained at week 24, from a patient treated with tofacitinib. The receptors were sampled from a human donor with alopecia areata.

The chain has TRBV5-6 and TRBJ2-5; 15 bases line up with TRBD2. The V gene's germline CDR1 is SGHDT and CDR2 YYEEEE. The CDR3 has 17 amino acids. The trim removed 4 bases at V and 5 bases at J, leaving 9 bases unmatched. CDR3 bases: TGTGCCAGCAGCCGCGGGGGACTAGCGGGGGGCCTGGAGACCCAGTACTTC. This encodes CASSRGGLAGGLETQYF.

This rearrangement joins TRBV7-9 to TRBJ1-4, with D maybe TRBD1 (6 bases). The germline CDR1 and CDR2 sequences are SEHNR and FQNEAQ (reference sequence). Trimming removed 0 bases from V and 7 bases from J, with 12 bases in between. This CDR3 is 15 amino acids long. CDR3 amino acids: CASSLARTVGEKLFF. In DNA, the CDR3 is TGTGCCAGCAGCTTAGCTAGGACAGTCGGTGAAAAACTGTTTTTT.

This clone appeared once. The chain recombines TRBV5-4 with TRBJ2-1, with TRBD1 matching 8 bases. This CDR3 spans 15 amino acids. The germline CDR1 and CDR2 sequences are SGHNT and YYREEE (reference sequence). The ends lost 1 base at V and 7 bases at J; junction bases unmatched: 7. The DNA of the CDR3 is TGTGCCAGCAGCTTGAGCAGGGGGCAAAGGAATGAGCAGTTCTTC. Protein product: CASSLSRGQRNEQFF.

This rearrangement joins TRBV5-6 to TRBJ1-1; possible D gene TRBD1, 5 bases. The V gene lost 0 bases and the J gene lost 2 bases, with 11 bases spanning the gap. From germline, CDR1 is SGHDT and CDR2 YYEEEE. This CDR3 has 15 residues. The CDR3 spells CASSLGGALNTEAFF. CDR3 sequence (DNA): TGTGCCAGCAGCTTGGGAGGGGCGTTAAACACTGAAGCTTTCTTT.

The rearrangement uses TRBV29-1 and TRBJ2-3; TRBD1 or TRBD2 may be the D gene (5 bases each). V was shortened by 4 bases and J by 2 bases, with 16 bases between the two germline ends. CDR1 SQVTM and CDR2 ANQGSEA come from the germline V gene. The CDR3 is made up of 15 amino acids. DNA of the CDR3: TGCAGCGTTGGAGAGGGGCCCCCTTCCACAGATACGCAGTATTTT. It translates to CSVGEGPPSTDTQYF.

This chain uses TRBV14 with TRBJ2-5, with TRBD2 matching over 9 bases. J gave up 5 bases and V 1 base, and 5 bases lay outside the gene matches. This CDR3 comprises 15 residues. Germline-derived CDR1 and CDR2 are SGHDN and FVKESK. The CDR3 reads CASSQGPSGVETQYF. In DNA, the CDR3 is TGTGCCAGCAGCCAAGGTCCTAGCGGGGTTGAGACCCAGTACTTC.

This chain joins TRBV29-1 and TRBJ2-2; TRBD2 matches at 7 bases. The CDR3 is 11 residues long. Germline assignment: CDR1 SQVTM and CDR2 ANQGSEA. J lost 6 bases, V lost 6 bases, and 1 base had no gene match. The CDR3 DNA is TGCAGCGTGGGACTATCCGGGGAGCTGTTTTTT. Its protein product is CSVGLSGELFF.

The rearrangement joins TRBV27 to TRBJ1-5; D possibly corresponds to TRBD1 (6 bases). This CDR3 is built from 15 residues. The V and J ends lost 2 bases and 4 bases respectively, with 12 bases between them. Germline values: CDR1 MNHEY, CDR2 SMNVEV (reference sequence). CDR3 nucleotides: TGTGCCAGCAGTTTAGGGGGCGCTGGAAATCAGCCCCAGCATTTT. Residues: CASSLGGAGNQPQHF.

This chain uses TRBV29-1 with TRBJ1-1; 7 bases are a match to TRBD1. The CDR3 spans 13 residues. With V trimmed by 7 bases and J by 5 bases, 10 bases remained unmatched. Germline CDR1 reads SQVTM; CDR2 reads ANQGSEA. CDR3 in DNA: TGCAGCGGAGCCTGGACAGGAGGAACTGAAGCTTTCTTT. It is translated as CSGAWTGGTEAFF.

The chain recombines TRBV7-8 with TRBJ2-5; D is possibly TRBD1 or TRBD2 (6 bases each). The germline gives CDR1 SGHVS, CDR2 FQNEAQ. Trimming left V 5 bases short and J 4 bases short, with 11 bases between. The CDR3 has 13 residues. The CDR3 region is CASSPGAGETQYF. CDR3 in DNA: TGTGCCAGCAGCCCGGGGGCCGGAGAGACCCAGTACTTC.

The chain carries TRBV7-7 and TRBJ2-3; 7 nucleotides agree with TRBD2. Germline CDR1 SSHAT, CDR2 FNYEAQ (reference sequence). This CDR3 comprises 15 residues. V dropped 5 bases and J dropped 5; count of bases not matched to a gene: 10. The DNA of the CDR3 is TGTGCCAGCAGCCCGCTGTCGGGGGGTCGAGATACGCAGTATTTT. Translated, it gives CASSPLSGGRDTQYF. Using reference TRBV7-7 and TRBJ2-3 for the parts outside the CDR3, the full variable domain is GAGVSQSPRYKVTKRGQDVTLRCDPISSHATLYWYQQALGQGPEFLTYFNYEAQPDKSGLPSDRFSAERPEGSISTLTIQRTEQRDSAMYRCASSPLSGGRDTQYFGPGTRLTVL.

In DNA form, the CDR3 reads TGCAGCATCACATGGGCAGGGGGTGGCGGGGAGCTGTTTTTT. Translation gives CSITWAGGGGELFF. The genes are TRBV29-1 and TRBJ2-2, with TRBD1 identical over 7 bases. In germline, CDR1 is SQVTM, CDR2 ANQGSEA. This CDR3 spans 14 amino acids. J gave up 7 bases and V 8 bases, and 13 bases lay outside the gene matches.

CDR3: CASSEDRVHGYTF. The CDR3 DNA reads TGTGCCAGCAGTGAAGACAGGGTCCATGGCTACACCTTC. This rearrangement joins TRBV2 to TRBJ1-2, with D possibly matching TRBD1 (6 bases). Germline assignment: CDR1 SNHLY and CDR2 FYNNEI. V was clipped by 1 base and J by 6 bases, with 9 bases between them. This CDR3 is built from 13 residues.

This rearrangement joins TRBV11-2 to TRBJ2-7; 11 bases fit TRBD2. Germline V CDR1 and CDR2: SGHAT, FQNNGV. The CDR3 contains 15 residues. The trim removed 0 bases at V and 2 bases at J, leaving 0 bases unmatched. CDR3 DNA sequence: TGTGCCAGCAGCTTAGAACTAGCGGGGGCCTACGAGCAGTACTTC. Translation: CASSLELAGAYEQYF.

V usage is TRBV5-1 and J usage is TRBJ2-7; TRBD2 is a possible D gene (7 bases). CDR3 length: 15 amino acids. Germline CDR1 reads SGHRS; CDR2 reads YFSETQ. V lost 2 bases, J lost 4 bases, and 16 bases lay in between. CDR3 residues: CASSLGGGAGYEQYF. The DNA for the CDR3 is TGCGCCAGCAGCTTAGGAGGGGGGGCCGGTTACGAGCAGTACTTC. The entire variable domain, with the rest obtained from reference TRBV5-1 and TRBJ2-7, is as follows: KAGVTQTPRYLIKTRGQQVTLSCSPISGHRSVSWYQQTPGQGLQFLFEYFSETQRNKGNFPGRFSGRQFSNSRSEMNVSTLELGDSALYLCASSLGGGAGYEQYFGPGTRLTVT.

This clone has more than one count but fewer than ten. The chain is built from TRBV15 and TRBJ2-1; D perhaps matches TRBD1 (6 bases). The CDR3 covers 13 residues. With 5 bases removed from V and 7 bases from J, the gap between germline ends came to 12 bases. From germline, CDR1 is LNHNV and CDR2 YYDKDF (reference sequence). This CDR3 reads CATSGGPRNEQFF. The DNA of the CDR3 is TGTGCCACCAGCGGGGGCCCTCGAAATGAGCAGTTCTTC.

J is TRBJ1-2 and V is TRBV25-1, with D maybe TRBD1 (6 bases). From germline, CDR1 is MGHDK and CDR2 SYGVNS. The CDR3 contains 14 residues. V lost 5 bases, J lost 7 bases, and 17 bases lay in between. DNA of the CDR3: TGTGCCAGCAGTACGTCCAGGGGAATAGGTGGCTACACCTTC. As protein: CASSTSRGIGGYTF.

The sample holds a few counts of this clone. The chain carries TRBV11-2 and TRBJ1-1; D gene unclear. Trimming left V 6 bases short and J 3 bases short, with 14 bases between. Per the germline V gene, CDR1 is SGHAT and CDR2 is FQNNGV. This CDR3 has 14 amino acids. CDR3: CASRALDWDTEAFF. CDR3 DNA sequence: TGTGCCAGCAGGGCCCTTGATTGGGACACTGAAGCTTTCTTT.

CDR3 loop: CSIGTLTTDTQYF. In DNA, the CDR3 is TGCAGCATCGGGACACTAACAACAGATACGCAGTATTTT. The rearrangement joins TRBV29-1 to TRBJ2-3, with a possible D match to TRBD1 (6 bases). Germline V gene data show CDR1 as SQVTM and CDR2 as ANQGSEA. This CDR3 has 13 residues. Trimming left V 8 bases short and J 3 bases short, with 15 bases between.

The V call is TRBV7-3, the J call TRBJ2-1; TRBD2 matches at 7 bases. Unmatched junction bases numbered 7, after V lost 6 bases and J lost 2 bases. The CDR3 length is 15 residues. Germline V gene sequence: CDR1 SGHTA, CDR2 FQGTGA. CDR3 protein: CASSQRGDTYNEQFF. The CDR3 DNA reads TGTGCCAGCAGTCAGCGGGGAGACACCTACAATGAGCAGTTCTTC.

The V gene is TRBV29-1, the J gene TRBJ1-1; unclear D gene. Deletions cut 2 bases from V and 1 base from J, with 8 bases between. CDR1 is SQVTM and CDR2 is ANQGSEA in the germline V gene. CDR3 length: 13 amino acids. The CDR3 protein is CSVEQRQNTEAFF. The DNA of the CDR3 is TGCAGCGTTGAACAGCGACAGAACACTGAAGCTTTCTTT.

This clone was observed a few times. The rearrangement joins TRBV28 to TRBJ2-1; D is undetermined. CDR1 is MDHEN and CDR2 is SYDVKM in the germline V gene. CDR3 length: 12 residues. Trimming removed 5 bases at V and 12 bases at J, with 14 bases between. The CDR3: CASSPSIVGQFF. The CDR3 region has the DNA TGTGCCAGCAGTCCATCAATCGTTGGGCAGTTCTTC.

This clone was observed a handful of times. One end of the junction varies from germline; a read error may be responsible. In DNA form, the CDR3 reads TGCGCCAGCAGCAAGGGACTAGGAGAAGAATTC. It codes for CASSKGLGEEF. J is TRBJ2-7 and V is TRBV5-1; TRBD2 agrees at 8 bases. Looked up from germline, CDR1 is SGHRS and CDR2 is YFSETQ. The CDR3 is 11 amino acids.